What follows are 23 T cell receptor beta chains derived from one specimen sequenced in a study of T cell responses to AZD1222 COVID-19 vaccine (TCRdb year 2021). Receptor amplification or capture employed the immunoSEQ multiplex PCR assay. Entries here come from immuneACCESS through TCRdb and include only in-frame sequences with V and J called. Some clones fail to appear in such tables; in the studies checked, an unresolved V gene covers under half of the shortfall, and the cause of the remainder is unknown. Counted in this sample were some 130,000 clones; approximately 90% of them appeared once. The top ten constitute about 7% of the sample. The sample's time point label, decoded: baseline before first vaccination. Sequencing was performed on peripheral blood, taken on day 0 of AZD1222 vaccination. All receptors come from an adult in good health.

V is TRBV5-1 and J is TRBJ2-2; 10 nucleotides line up with TRBD1. This CDR3 contains 14 residues. The trim removed 7 bases at V and 3 bases at J, leaving 3 bases unmatched. Germline V gene data show CDR1 as SGHRS and CDR2 as YFSETQ. As DNA, the CDR3 is TGCGCCAGCGGGGGACAGGGGTACACCGGGGAGCTGTTTTTT. Amino acid sequence: CASGGQGYTGELFF.

The chain carries TRBV27 and TRBJ1-2; the D gene is possibly TRBD1 (6 bases). V was clipped by 1 base and J by 4 bases, with 13 bases between them. This CDR3 region has 15 residues. Per the germline V gene, CDR1 is MNHEY and CDR2 is SMNVEV (reference sequence). The chain's CDR3 is CASSLFSGDRYGYTF. CDR3 DNA: TGTGCCAGCAGTTTATTCTCAGGGGACCGCTATGGCTACACCTTC.

V usage is TRBV10-1 and J usage is TRBJ2-5; 12 bases agree with TRBD2. This CDR3 contains 14 residues. Germline-derived CDR1 and CDR2 are WNHNN and SYGVQD (reference sequence). V was clipped by 4 bases and J by 9 bases; unmatched bases: 6. This CDR3 is CASSARTSGVPQYF. Here the CDR3 DNA reads TGCGCCAGCAGTGCCCGGACTAGCGGGGTTCCCCAGTACTTC.

V and J are TRBV5-1 and TRBJ1-1; 7 bases agree with TRBD1. Trimming removed 0 bases from V and 4 bases from J; junction bases left unmatched: 6. The length of the CDR3 is 15 residues. The germline CDR1 and CDR2 sequences are SGHRS and YFSETQ. The CDR3 coding sequence is TGCGCCAGCAGCTTGGCCAGGGGGGCGGGCACTGAAGCTTTCTTT. It translates to CASSLARGAGTEAFF.

The rearrangement uses TRBV7-3 and TRBJ2-1, with a possible D match to TRBD1 (6 bases). The CDR3 extends over 13 amino acids. From germline, CDR1 is SGHTA and CDR2 FQGTGA. V dropped 1 base and J dropped 10 bases, with 11 bases sitting between them. The CDR3 DNA reads as TGTGCCAGCAGCTTAAACTCAGGGGCCGAGCAGTTCTTC. It encodes CASSLNSGAEQFF.

The V and J genes are TRBV5-1 and TRBJ1-6; 7 nucleotides align to TRBD1. Per the germline V gene, CDR1 is SGHRS and CDR2 is YFSETQ. The J segment lost 8 bases and the V segment lost 2 bases, leaving 7 bases of the junction unmatched. The CDR3 is 15 residues long. The CDR3 here is CASSFKGAADSPLHF. The CDR3 DNA follows: TGCGCCAGCAGCTTTAAGGGGGCTGCCGATTCACCCCTCCACTTT.

This clone is a singleton in its sample. The chain employs TRBV9 and TRBJ1-2; D not resolved. From germline, CDR1 is SGDLS and CDR2 YYNGEE. The CDR3 is 15 amino acids. Trimming removed 4 bases from V and 1 base from J, with 14 bases in between. For the CDR3, the DNA is TGTGCCAGCAGCCCCCCCACCGGGCTTAACTATGGCTACACCTTC. Its protein product is CASSPPTGLNYGYTF. The complete variable domain, with remaining parts taken from reference TRBV9 and TRBJ1-2, reads DSGVTQTPKHLITATGQRVTLRCSPRSGDLSVYWYQQSLDQGLQFLIQYYNGEERAKGNILERFSAQQFPDLHSELNLSSLELGDSALYFCASSPPTGLNYGYTFGSGTRLTVV.

In this sample, this clone turned up a few times. The V gene is TRBV21-1, the J gene TRBJ2-2. TRBV21-1 corresponds to a pseudogene. This CDR3 region has 14 residues. CDR3 loop: CASSKEGPPGELFF. The DNA of the CDR3 is TGTGCCAGCAGCAAAGAAGGGCCCCCCGGGGAGCTGTTTTTT.

The chain has TRBV7-9 and TRBJ2-7, with D unresolved. The CDR3 is made up of 14 amino acids. The V end lost 4 bases, the J end lost 0 bases, and 10 bases lay between the germline ends. The germline V gene encodes CDR1 SEHNR and CDR2 FQNEAQ (reference sequence). The DNA for the CDR3 is TGTGCCAGCAGCTCATTAATGAGCTCCTACGAGCAGTACTTC. Translating gives CASSSLMSSYEQYF.

The chain is built from TRBV6-5 and TRBJ1-5, with a tentative D call TRBD1 (6 bases). The V and J ends lost 2 bases and 3 bases respectively, with 8 bases between them. The germline CDR1 and CDR2 sequences are MNHEY and SVGAGI. The CDR3 covers 14 residues. The CDR3 protein is CASSYGGANQPQHF. The CDR3 DNA is TGTGCCAGCAGTTACGGGGGGGCCAATCAGCCCCAGCATTTT.

The rearrangement joins TRBV24-1 to TRBJ1-2; D unclear. V was trimmed by 3 bases and J by 8 bases, leaving 9 bases between them. The CDR3 is 12 residues long. Germline V CDR1 and CDR2: KGHDR, SFDVKD. For the CDR3, the DNA is TGTGCCACCAGTGATCCCGGTAGGGGCTACACCTTC. This codes for CATSDPGRGYTF.

This clone has just one count. The genes are TRBV9 and TRBJ1-2; possibly TRBD1 for D (5 bases). This CDR3 has 17 amino acids. Germline V gene sequence: CDR1 SGDLS, CDR2 YYNGEE. The V end was cut by 3 bases, the J end by 0 bases, with 18 bases between. CDR3 residues: CASSADVTQATNYGYTF. The DNA for the CDR3 is TGTGCCAGCAGCGCAGACGTAACACAGGCGACTAACTATGGCTACACCTTC. Filled out from reference TRBV9 and TRBJ1-2, the complete variable domain reads DSGVTQTPKHLITATGQRVTLRCSPRSGDLSVYWYQQSLDQGLQFLIQYYNGEERAKGNILERFSAQQFPDLHSELNLSSLELGDSALYFCASSADVTQATNYGYTFGSGTRLTVV.

The V gene is TRBV6-5, the J gene TRBJ2-3; D uncertain. Per germline, CDR1 MNHEY and CDR2 SVGAGI. Trimming left V 2 bases short and J 2 bases short, with 14 bases between. This CDR3 has 16 amino acids. The CDR3 coding sequence is TGTGCCAGCAGTTACGCGCGAGTGGCGAACACAGATACGCAGTATTTT. Amino acid sequence: CASSYARVANTDTQYF.

The chain links TRBV7-2 to TRBJ2-3, with D perhaps TRBD1 (5 bases). CDR3 size: 15 residues. Germline loops: CDR1 SGHTA, CDR2 FQGNSA. V lost 0 bases, J lost 3 bases, and 10 bases lay in between. CDR3 nucleotide sequence: TGTGCCAGCAGCTTAGCGGCAGGGTTGACAGATACGCAGTATTTT. Translating it yields CASSLAAGLTDTQYF.

The chain carries TRBV5-1 and TRBJ2-1, with 7 bases aligning to TRBD1. J lost 2 bases, V lost 2 bases, and 4 bases had no gene match. CDR1 and CDR2 (germline): SGHRS, YFSETQ. CDR3 length: 15 amino acids. The CDR3 sequence is CASSFDRAPYNEQFF. DNA for the CDR3: TGCGCCAGCAGCTTTGACAGGGCCCCCTACAATGAGCAGTTCTTC.

The rearrangement joins TRBV15 to TRBJ1-5; TRBD1 matches at 8 bases. This CDR3 has 19 residues. The germline V gene has CDR1 LNHNV and CDR2 YYDKDF (reference sequence). V was clipped by 4 bases and J by 6 bases; unmatched bases: 20. Here the CDR3 reads CATSTKDRASTLRTQPQHF. In nucleotides, the CDR3 is TGTGCCACCAGCACCAAGGACAGGGCTTCCACTCTCAGGACTCAGCCCCAGCATTTT.

The chain has TRBV3-1 (or the pseudogene TRBV3-2) and TRBJ2-1; D perhaps matches TRBD2 (6 bases). The CDR3 loop spans 16 amino acids. V lost 0 bases to trimming and J lost 2 bases, with 11 bases between them. Germline CDR1 LGHDT, CDR2 YNNKEL (reference sequence). This CDR3 is CASSQEKRGTYNEQFF. The CDR3 nucleotides are TGTGCCAGCAGCCAAGAAAAACGGGGGACCTACAATGAGCAGTTCTTC.

This chain joins TRBV9 and TRBJ1-2, with unresolved D. The CDR3 spans 13 residues. Germline V gives CDR1 SGDLS, CDR2 YYNGEE. Trimming shortened V by 0 bases and J by 5 bases, and 8 bases separated the two germline ends. Written as DNA, the CDR3 is TGTGCCAGCAGCGTAGAGTCGGATTATGGCTACACCTTC. Translating it yields CASSVESDYGYTF. The variable domain in full, completed from reference TRBV9 and TRBJ1-2, reads DSGVTQTPKHLITATGQRVTLRCSPRSGDLSVYWYQQSLDQGLQFLIQYYNGEERAKGNILERFSAQQFPDLHSELNLSSLELGDSALYFCASSVESDYGYTFGSGTRLTVV.

This chain connects TRBV7-2 to TRBJ1-4, with D possibly matching TRBD1 (5 bases). The length of the CDR3 is 13 residues. With 4 bases removed from V and 6 bases from J, the gap between germline ends came to 9 bases. Germline-derived CDR1 and CDR2 are SGHTA and FQGNSA. The CDR3 region has the DNA TGTGCCAGCAGCTCCCAGGGCTATGAAAAACTGTTTTTT. Residues: CASSSQGYEKLFF. Variable domain in full (rest from reference TRBV7-2 and TRBJ1-4): GAGVSQSPSNKVTEKGKDVELRCDPISGHTALYWYRQSLGQGLEFLIYFQGNSAPDKSGLPSDRFSAERTGGSVSTLTIQRTQQEDSAVYLCASSSQGYEKLFFGSGTQLSVL.

CDR3 region: CASSPAEVNTEAFF. The CDR3 DNA is TGTGCCAGCAGCCCCGCGGAGGTAAACACTGAAGCTTTCTTT. The chain links TRBV4-2 to TRBJ1-1; D gene ambiguous. The CDR3 sequence is 14 residues long. Germline loops: CDR1 LGHNA, CDR2 YNFKEQ. V was pared by 4 bases and J by 2 bases, with 11 bases between.

V and J are TRBV6-5 and TRBJ1-1; unclear D gene. The CDR3 is 13 residues long. Between the trimmed V and J ends, which lost 7 bases and 1 base, there was a span of 10 bases. The germline CDR1 and CDR2 sequences are MNHEY and SVGAGI. CDR3: CASTRLQNTEAFF. CDR3 nucleotides: TGTGCCAGCACTAGACTCCAGAACACTGAAGCTTTCTTT.

CDR3 in DNA: TGCGCCATCCGACTAGCGGGGGAAACAGATACGCAGTATTTT. Translation gives CAIRLAGETDTQYF. The chain couples TRBV10-2 to TRBJ2-3; 12 bases match TRBD2. CDR1 and CDR2 (germline): WSHSY, SAAADI. V gave up 10 bases and J gave up 3 bases; unmatched junction bases: 5. The CDR3 sequence is 14 residues long.

V gene TRBV6-5 combines with J gene TRBJ1-4; 8 nucleotides match TRBD1. The germline CDR1 and CDR2 sequences are MNHEY and SVGAGI. This CDR3 comprises 15 residues. The ends lost 6 bases at V and 6 bases at J; junction bases unmatched: 9. CDR3 protein: CASSHPGQGYEKLFF. Written as DNA, the CDR3 is TGTGCCAGCAGCCACCCAGGACAGGGCTATGAAAAACTGTTTTTT.